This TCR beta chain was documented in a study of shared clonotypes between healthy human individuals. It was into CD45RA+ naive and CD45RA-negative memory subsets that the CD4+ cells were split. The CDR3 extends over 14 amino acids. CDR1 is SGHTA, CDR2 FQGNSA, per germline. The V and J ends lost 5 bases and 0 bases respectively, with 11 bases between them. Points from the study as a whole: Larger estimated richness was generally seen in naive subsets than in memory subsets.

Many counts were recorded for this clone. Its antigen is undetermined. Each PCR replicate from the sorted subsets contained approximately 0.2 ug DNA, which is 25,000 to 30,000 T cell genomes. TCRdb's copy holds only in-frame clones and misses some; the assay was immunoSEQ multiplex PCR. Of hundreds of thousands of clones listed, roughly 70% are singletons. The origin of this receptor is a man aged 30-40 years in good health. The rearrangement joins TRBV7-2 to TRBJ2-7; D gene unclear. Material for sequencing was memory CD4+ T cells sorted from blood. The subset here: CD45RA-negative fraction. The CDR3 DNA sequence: TGTGCCAGCAGCCGAGCAATAAACTCCTACGAGCAGTACTTC. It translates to CASSRAINSYEQYF.